A selection of T cell receptor beta chains follows, all from one sample in a study of shared clonotypes between healthy human individuals. Sequencing used immunoSEQ multiplex PCR; TCRdb keeps in-frame clones, though not all of them. Seen here are about 1.1 million clones, around three quarters observed once, and the top ten hold over 0.8%. The sequencing sample was made of memory CD4+ T cells from PBMCs. The receptor set was obtained from a young man in good health. Some clones in this sample may be carry-over from other donors' samples. The CDR3 runs from the conserved cysteine through the conserved F or W. D genes are given only for firm matches. Not every row has a clone size; where given, it reads once, few, many or a size class.

v_gene: TRBV7-2
j_gene: TRBJ1-5
abundance: NA
d_gene: NA
CDR3aa: CASSLGDGGERHQPQHF
CDR3nt: TGTGCCAGCAGCTTAGGGGATGGGGGGGAACGGCATCAGCCCCAGCATTTT

v_gene: TRBV14
j_gene: TRBJ2-6
abundance: NA
d_gene: NA
CDR3aa: CASSPLGANVLTF
CDR3nt: TGTGCCAGCAGCCCCCTCGGGGCCAACGTCCTGACTTTC

v_gene: TRBV5-1
j_gene: TRBJ1-1
abundance: NA
d_gene: NA
CDR3aa: CASSLTGGNTEAFF
CDR3nt: TGCGCCAGCAGTTTAACCGGGGGGAACACTGAAGCTTTCTTT

v_gene: TRBV6-5
j_gene: TRBJ2-7
abundance: NA
d_gene: NA
CDR3aa: CASRRQATYEQYF
CDR3nt: TGTGCCAGCAGACGACAGGCTACCTACGAGCAGTACTTC

v_gene: TRBV9
j_gene: TRBJ2-3
abundance: NA
d_gene: TRBD2
CDR3aa: CASSVLPGTTISDTQYF
CDR3nt: TGTGCCAGCAGCGTACTACCCGGGACTACCATTTCGGATACGCAGTATTTT

v_gene: TRBV30
j_gene: TRBJ2-7
abundance: once
d_gene: NA
CDR3aa: CAWSAKAGEHEQYF
CDR3nt: TGTGCCTGGAGCGCCAAGGCAGGGGAACACGAGCAGTACTTC

v_gene: TRBV9
j_gene: TRBJ2-2
abundance: few
d_gene: NA
CDR3aa: CASSVSYPQGNTGELFF
CDR3nt: TGTGCCAGCAGCGTATCCTACCCCCAGGGGAACACCGGGGAGCTGTTTTTT

v_gene: TRBV29-1
j_gene: TRBJ1-1
abundance: few
d_gene: NA
CDR3aa: CSATKGGTEAFF
CDR3nt: TGCAGCGCCACTAAGGGGGGCACTGAAGCTTTCTTT

v_gene: TRBV19
j_gene: TRBJ1-5
abundance: once
d_gene: NA
CDR3aa: CASSIGDFGNQPQHF
CDR3nt: TGTGCCAGTAGTATAGGGGACTTCGGCAATCAGCCCCAGCATTTT

v_gene: TRBV6-1
j_gene: TRBJ1-1
abundance: few
d_gene: NA
CDR3aa: CASSDPGRTEAFF
CDR3nt: TGTGCCAGCAGTGATCCTGGGAGGACAGAAGCTTTCTTT

v_gene: TRBV29-1
j_gene: TRBJ1-5
abundance: few
d_gene: NA
CDR3aa: CSVEDGAGPRQPQHF
CDR3nt: TGCAGCGTTGAAGATGGGGCAGGGCCGCGGCAGCCCCAGCATTTT

v_gene: TRBV7-9
j_gene: TRBJ1-1
abundance: NA
d_gene: NA
CDR3aa: CASRKGITDTEAFF
CDR3nt: TGTGCCAGCAGAAAGGGGATAACGGACACTGAAGCTTTCTTT

v_gene: TRBV30
j_gene: TRBJ1-2
abundance: few
d_gene: TRBD1
CDR3aa: CAWSQTGRSVFRYTF
CDR3nt: TGTGCCTGGAGCCAGACAGGGCGGTCGGTTTTTCGCTACACCTTC

v_gene: TRBV28
j_gene: TRBJ1-5
abundance: NA
d_gene: NA
CDR3aa: CASTFRGQPQHF
CDR3nt: TGTGCCAGCACCTTTAGGGGACAGCCCCAGCATTTT

v_gene: TRBV2
j_gene: TRBJ1-5
abundance: NA
d_gene: NA
CDR3aa: CASSEGTANQPQHF
CDR3nt: TGTGCCAGCAGTGAAGGGACCGCTAATCAGCCCCAGCATTTT

v_gene: TRBV5-5
j_gene: TRBJ1-1
abundance: NA
d_gene: NA
CDR3aa: CASSLERDTEAFF
CDR3nt: TGTGCCAGCAGCTTGGAGCGGGACACTGAAGCTTTCTTT

v_gene: TRBV28
j_gene: TRBJ2-7
abundance: few
d_gene: NA
CDR3aa: CASSLPGQRAVYEQYF
CDR3nt: TGTGCCAGCAGCTTGCCGGGTCAGCGGGCCGTCTACGAGCAGTACTTC

v_gene: TRBV5-1
j_gene: TRBJ2-7
abundance: NA
d_gene: TRBD1
CDR3aa: CASSLWISDRPHEQYF
CDR3nt: TGCGCCAGCAGCTTGTGGATCTCGGACAGGCCCCACGAGCAGTACTTC

v_gene: TRBV7-9
j_gene: TRBJ2-3
abundance: NA
d_gene: TRBD2
CDR3aa: CASSLVGSAGDGTDTQYF
CDR3nt: TGTGCCAGCAGCTTAGTCGGATCGGCGGGAGATGGCACAGATACGCAGTATTTT

v_gene: TRBV28
j_gene: TRBJ2-1
abundance: NA
d_gene: TRBD2
CDR3aa: CASSLGLAGGFKLYNEQFF
CDR3nt: TGTGCCAGCAGTCTCGGACTAGCGGGAGGTTTTAAGTTGTACAATGAGCAGTTCTTC

v_gene: TRBV19
j_gene: TRBJ1-2
abundance: NA
d_gene: TRBD1
CDR3aa: CASGTGNYGYTF
CDR3nt: TGTGCCAGTGGGACAGGGAACTATGGCTACACCTTC

v_gene: TRBV5-1
j_gene: TRBJ2-3
abundance: NA
d_gene: TRBD2
CDR3aa: CASSLQSTAGWPPDTQYF
CDR3nt: TGCGCCAGCAGCTTGCAATCTACAGCGGGGTGGCCCCCAGATACGCAGTATTTT

v_gene: TRBV27
j_gene: TRBJ2-1
abundance: NA
d_gene: NA
CDR3aa: CASSLGRAVLSIREQFF
CDR3nt: TGTGCCAGCAGTTTAGGACGGGCTGTACTAAGCATCCGTGAGCAGTTCTTC

v_gene: TRBV29-1
j_gene: TRBJ2-5
abundance: NA
d_gene: TRBD2
CDR3aa: CSVTLAGETQYF
CDR3nt: TGCAGCGTTACCCTAGCGGGGGAGACCCAGTACTTC

v_gene: TRBV4-2
j_gene: TRBJ2-1
abundance: NA
d_gene: NA
CDR3aa: CASSRSNYYNEQFF
CDR3nt: TGTGCCAGCAGCCGTTCGAACTACTACAATGAGCAGTTCTTC

v_gene: TRBV28
j_gene: TRBJ1-2
abundance: NA
d_gene: NA
CDR3aa: CASSFLPGGYTF
CDR3nt: TGTGCCAGCAGTTTCCTCCCCGGGGGCTACACCTTC

v_gene: TRBV5-1
j_gene: TRBJ2-1
abundance: NA
d_gene: NA
CDR3aa: CASGTFYNEQFF
CDR3nt: TGCGCCAGCGGGACCTTCTACAATGAGCAGTTCTTC

v_gene: TRBV7-3
j_gene: TRBJ2-3
abundance: NA
d_gene: TRBD2
CDR3aa: CASSSGGRTDTQYF
CDR3nt: TGTGCCAGCAGCTCCGGCGGGAGAACAGATACGCAGTATTTT

v_gene: TRBV5-1
j_gene: TRBJ2-2
abundance: NA
d_gene: NA
CDR3aa: CASSKDGGSNTGELFF
CDR3nt: TGCGCCAGCAGCAAGGATGGGGGTTCGAACACCGGGGAGCTGTTTTTT

v_gene: TRBV28
j_gene: TRBJ2-3
abundance: few
d_gene: NA
CDR3aa: CASSDPPLEGTQYF
CDR3nt: TGTGCCAGCAGTGACCCCCCACTAGAGGGTACGCAGTATTTT

v_gene: TRBV5-1
j_gene: TRBJ2-7
abundance: NA
d_gene: TRBD2
CDR3aa: CASSLRVGGEAEQYF
CDR3nt: TGCGCCAGCAGCTTGCGAGTCGGGGGGGAGGCCGAGCAGTACTTC

v_gene: TRBV5-8
j_gene: TRBJ2-2
abundance: NA
d_gene: NA
CDR3aa: CASSLGQSNTGELFF
CDR3nt: TGTGCCAGCAGCTTGGGACAGTCGAACACCGGGGAGCTGTTTTTT

v_gene: TRBV5-1
j_gene: TRBJ1-1
abundance: NA
d_gene: NA
CDR3aa: CASSLLPPNTEAFF
CDR3nt: TGCGCCAGCAGCTTGTTACCGCCTAACACTGAAGCTTTCTTT

v_gene: TRBV7-2
j_gene: TRBJ2-3
abundance: NA
d_gene: NA
CDR3aa: CASSLERLHTQYF
CDR3nt: TGTGCCAGCAGCTTAGAACGGCTGCATACGCAGTATTTT

v_gene: TRBV10-3
j_gene: TRBJ2-1
abundance: NA
d_gene: TRBD2
CDR3aa: CAISKREGYNEQFF
CDR3nt: TGTGCCATCAGTAAGCGGGAGGGGTACAATGAGCAGTTCTTC

v_gene: TRBV7-9
j_gene: TRBJ1-2
abundance: NA
d_gene: TRBD1
CDR3aa: CASSQTGGLINYGYTF
CDR3nt: TGTGCCAGCAGCCAGACAGGGGGCCTGATTAACTATGGCTACACCTTC

v_gene: TRBV28
j_gene: TRBJ2-3
abundance: NA
d_gene: NA
CDR3aa: CASSLVAVGTDTQYF
CDR3nt: TGTGCCAGCAGTTTAGTAGCGGTTGGCACAGATACGCAGTATTTT

v_gene: TRBV5-1
j_gene: TRBJ2-4
abundance: NA
d_gene: TRBD2
CDR3aa: CASGEGQGGIQYF
CDR3nt: TGCGCCAGCGGGGAGGGGCAGGGAGGCATTCAGTACTTC

v_gene: TRBV20-1
j_gene: TRBJ1-1
abundance: few
d_gene: NA
CDR3aa: CSASGEGEAFF
CDR3nt: TGCAGTGCTAGCGGGGAGGGCGAAGCTTTCTTT

v_gene: TRBV5-4
j_gene: TRBJ2-2
abundance: many
d_gene: NA
CDR3aa: CASSLGSRQLTGELFF
CDR3nt: TGTGCCAGCAGCTTGGGTTCGAGGCAGCTCACCGGGGAGCTGTTTTTT

v_gene: TRBV7-8
j_gene: TRBJ2-6
abundance: NA
d_gene: NA
CDR3aa: CASSADPAGANVLTF
CDR3nt: TGTGCCAGCAGCGCAGACCCGGCTGGGGCCAACGTCCTGACTTTC

v_gene: TRBV6-5
j_gene: TRBJ1-2
abundance: NA
d_gene: TRBD1
CDR3aa: CASSYKPQGYYGYTF
CDR3nt: TGTGCCAGCAGTTACAAACCACAGGGGTACTATGGCTACACCTTC

v_gene: TRBV29-1
j_gene: TRBJ2-3
abundance: few
d_gene: NA
CDR3aa: CSVLTMAGGGTDTQYF
CDR3nt: TGCAGCGTCCTCACGATGGCCGGCGGTGGCACAGATACGCAGTATTTT

v_gene: TRBV27
j_gene: TRBJ2-1
abundance: many
d_gene: NA
CDR3aa: CASSPPPAPYNEQFF
CDR3nt: TGTGCCAGCAGCCCCCCCCCGGCGCCTTACAATGAGCAGTTCTTC

v_gene: TRBV11-3
j_gene: TRBJ2-1
abundance: NA
d_gene: NA
CDR3aa: CASSFGVAEYNEQFF
CDR3nt: TGTGCCAGCAGCTTCGGGGTAGCGGAATACAATGAGCAGTTCTTC

v_gene: TRBV9
j_gene: TRBJ2-3
abundance: NA
d_gene: NA
CDR3aa: CASSVGNRGTDTQYF
CDR3nt: TGTGCCAGCAGCGTGGGGAACAGGGGCACAGATACGCAGTATTTT

v_gene: TRBV5-4
j_gene: TRBJ2-7
abundance: NA
d_gene: TRBD2
CDR3aa: CASSSAGFYEQYF
CDR3nt: TGTGCCAGCAGCTCAGCGGGATTCTACGAGCAGTACTTC

v_gene: TRBV9
j_gene: TRBJ2-7
abundance: NA
d_gene: TRBD2
CDR3aa: CASSPRAGGLDYEQYF
CDR3nt: TGTGCCAGCAGCCCTCGGGCGGGAGGCCTCGACTACGAGCAGTACTTC

v_gene: TRBV5-8
j_gene: TRBJ1-3
abundance: NA
d_gene: NA
CDR3aa: CASSLPPFSGNTIYF
CDR3nt: TGTGCCAGCAGCTTGCCACCGTTCTCTGGAAACACCATATATTTT

v_gene: TRBV28
j_gene: TRBJ1-3
abundance: NA
d_gene: NA
CDR3aa: CASSSTGRLGNTIYF
CDR3nt: TGTGCCAGTTCGTCGACAGGCCGTCTGGGAAACACCATATATTTT

v_gene: TRBV7-9
j_gene: TRBJ1-5
abundance: NA
d_gene: NA
CDR3aa: CASSGIGRGGDQPQHF
CDR3nt: TGTGCCAGCAGCGGAATAGGCCGGGGGGGAGATCAGCCCCAGCATTTT

v_gene: TRBV5-5
j_gene: TRBJ1-1
abundance: NA
d_gene: NA
CDR3aa: CASSLAPGEKGTEAFF
CDR3nt: TGTGCCAGCAGCTTGGCCCCGGGGGAGAAGGGCACTGAAGCTTTCTTT

v_gene: TRBV28
j_gene: TRBJ2-2
abundance: NA
d_gene: NA
CDR3aa: CASSLSFTGELFF
CDR3nt: TGTGCCAGCAGTCTCAGTTTTACCGGGGAGCTGTTTTTT

v_gene: TRBV5-1
j_gene: TRBJ2-7
abundance: NA
d_gene: TRBD1
CDR3aa: CASSKEQGANLVYEQYF
CDR3nt: TGCGCCAGCAGCAAGGAACAGGGGGCTAACCTGGTCTACGAGCAGTACTTC